What follows is one T cell receptor beta chain and its context. This record belongs to a study of blood T cell repertoires in COVID-19. At the level of the study: PBMCs, B-cell-depleted T cells, or T cells were the source of the cDNA or gDNA that made up the material.

This table comes from immunoSEQ multiplex PCR, and its TCRdb copy is limited to in-frame clones, with some not included. The table includes 130,000 or so clones, 80% to 90% detected once. The sequence was obtained from a woman aged 45-59 years with acute COVID-19. The sample taken for sequencing was PBMCs or T cells enriched from blood (not recorded which).

CDR3 loop: CASRTGTGKTQYF. The CDR3 region has the DNA TGTGCCAGCAGGACCGGGACAGGGAAGACCCAGTACTTC. The rearrangement uses TRBV6-5 and TRBJ2-5, with 9 positions matching TRBD1. Germline lookup yields CDR1 MNHEY and CDR2 SVGAGI. This CDR3 spans 13 amino acids. The V and J ends lost 6 bases and 6 bases, in that order; junction bases with no gene match: 5.